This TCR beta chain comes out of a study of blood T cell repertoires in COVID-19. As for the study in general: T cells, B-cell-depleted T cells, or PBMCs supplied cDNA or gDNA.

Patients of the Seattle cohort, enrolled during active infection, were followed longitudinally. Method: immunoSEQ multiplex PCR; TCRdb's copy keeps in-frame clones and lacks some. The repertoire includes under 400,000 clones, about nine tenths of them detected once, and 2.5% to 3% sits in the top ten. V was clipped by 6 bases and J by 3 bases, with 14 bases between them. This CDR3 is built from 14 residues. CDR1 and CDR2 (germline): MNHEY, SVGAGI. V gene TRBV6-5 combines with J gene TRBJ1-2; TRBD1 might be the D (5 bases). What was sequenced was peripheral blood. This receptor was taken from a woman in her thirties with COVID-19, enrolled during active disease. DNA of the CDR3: TGTGCCAGCAGGAGAGACAGTCAGGACTATGGCTACACCTTC. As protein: CASRRDSQDYGYTF.